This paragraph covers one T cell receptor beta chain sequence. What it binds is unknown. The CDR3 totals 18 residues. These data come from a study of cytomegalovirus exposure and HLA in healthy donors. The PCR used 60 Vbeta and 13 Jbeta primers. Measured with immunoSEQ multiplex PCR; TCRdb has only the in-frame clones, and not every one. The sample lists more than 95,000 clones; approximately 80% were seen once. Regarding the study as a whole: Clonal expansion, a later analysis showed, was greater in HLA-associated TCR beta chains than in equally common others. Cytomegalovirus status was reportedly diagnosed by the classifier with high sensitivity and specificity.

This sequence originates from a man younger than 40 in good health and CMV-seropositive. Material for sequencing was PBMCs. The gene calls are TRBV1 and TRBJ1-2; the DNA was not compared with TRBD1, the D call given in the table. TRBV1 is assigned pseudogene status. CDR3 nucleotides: TGCACCAGCAGCCAAGAGGGGCGGGGCCCGGGACAGGGGTCCGGCTACACCTTC. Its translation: CTSSQEGRGPGQGSGYTF.